This entry is about one T cell receptor beta chain. These data belong to a study of OX40 agonist ivuxolimab in advanced cancers. The CDR3 spans 15 residues. Germline V gene sequence: CDR1 SGHTA, CDR2 FQGNSA. The V segment lost 2 bases and the J segment 0 bases; nucleotides outside the gene matches: 1. Method: immunoSEQ multiplex PCR; TCRdb's copy keeps in-frame clones and lacks some. The sample lists around 30,000 clones, 65% to 75% seen once, with around 12% in the top ten. The source is an adult with an advanced solid tumor such as melanoma, head and neck, liver or kidney cancer. Sequencing was performed on CD4+ or CD8+ T cells sorted from blood, taken in a trial of the OX40 agonist ivuxolimab. The V gene is TRBV7-2, the J gene TRBJ2-1; TRBD2 matches 7 bases. The chain's CDR3 is CASSLSGTSYNEQFF. The CDR3 bases are TGTGCCAGCAGCTTAAGCGGGACCTCCTACAATGAGCAGTTCTTC.